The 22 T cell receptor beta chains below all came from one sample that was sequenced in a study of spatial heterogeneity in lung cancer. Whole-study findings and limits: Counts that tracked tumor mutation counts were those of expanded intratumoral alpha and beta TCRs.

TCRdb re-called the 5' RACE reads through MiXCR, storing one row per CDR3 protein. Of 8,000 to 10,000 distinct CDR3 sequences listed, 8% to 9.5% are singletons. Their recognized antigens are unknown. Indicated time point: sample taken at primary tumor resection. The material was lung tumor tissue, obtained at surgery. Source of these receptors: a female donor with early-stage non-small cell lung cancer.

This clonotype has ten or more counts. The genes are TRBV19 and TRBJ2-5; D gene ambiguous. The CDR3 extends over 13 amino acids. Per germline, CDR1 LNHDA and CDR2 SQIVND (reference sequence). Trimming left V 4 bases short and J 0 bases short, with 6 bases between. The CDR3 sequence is CASSRTYQETQYF. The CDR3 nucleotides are TGTGCCAGTAGTAGGACGTACCAAGAGACCCAGTACTTC. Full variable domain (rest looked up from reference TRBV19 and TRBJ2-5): DGGITQSPKYLFRKEGQNVTLSCEQNLNHDAMYWYRQDPGQGLRLIYYSQIVNDFQKGDIAEGYSVSREKKESFPLTVTSAQKNPTAFYLCASSRTYQETQYFGPGTRLLVL.

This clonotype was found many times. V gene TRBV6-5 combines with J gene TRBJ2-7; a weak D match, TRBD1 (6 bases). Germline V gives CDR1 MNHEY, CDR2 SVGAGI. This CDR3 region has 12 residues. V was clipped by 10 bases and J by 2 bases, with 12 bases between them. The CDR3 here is CATQGLTYEQYF. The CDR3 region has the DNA TGTGCCACTCAGGGGTTGACCTACGAGCAGTACTTC.

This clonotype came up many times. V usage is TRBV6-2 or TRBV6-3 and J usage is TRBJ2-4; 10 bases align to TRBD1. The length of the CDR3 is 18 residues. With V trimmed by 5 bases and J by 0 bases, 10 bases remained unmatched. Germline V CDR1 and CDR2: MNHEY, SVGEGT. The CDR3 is CASSPRTGGSLAKNIQYF. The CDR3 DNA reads TGTGCCAGCAGTCCTAGGACAGGGGGGTCCCTAGCCAAAAACATTCAGTACTTC.

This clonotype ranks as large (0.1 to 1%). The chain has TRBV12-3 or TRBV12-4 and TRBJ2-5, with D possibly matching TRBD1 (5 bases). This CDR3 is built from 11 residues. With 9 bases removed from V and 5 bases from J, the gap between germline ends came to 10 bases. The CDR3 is CASRAGETQYF. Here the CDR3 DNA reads TGTGCCAGTAGGGCAGGGGAGACCCAGTACTTC.

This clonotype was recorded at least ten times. The DNA for the CDR3 is TGTGCCACCAGCCTAGACAGGGGGGGTCAGCCCCAGCATTTT. Translating it yields CATSLDRGGQPQHF. V and J are TRBV15 and TRBJ1-5; 9 nucleotides align to TRBD1. After removal of 5 bases from V and 6 bases from J, the junction contained 5 bases not matched to a gene. Germline assignment: CDR1 LNHNV and CDR2 YYDKDF (reference sequence). This CDR3 is 14 amino acids long. The complete variable domain, with remaining parts taken from reference TRBV15 and TRBJ1-5, reads DAMVIQNPRYQVTQFGKPVTLSCSQTLNHNVMYWYQQKSSQAPKLLFHYYDKDFNNEADTPDNFQSRRPNTSFCFLDIRSPGLGDTAMYLCATSLDRGGQPQHFGDGTRLSIL.

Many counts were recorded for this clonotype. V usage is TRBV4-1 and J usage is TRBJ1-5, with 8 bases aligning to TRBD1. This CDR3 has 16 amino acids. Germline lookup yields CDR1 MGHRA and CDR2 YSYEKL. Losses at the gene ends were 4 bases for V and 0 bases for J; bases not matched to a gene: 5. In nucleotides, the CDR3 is TGCGCCAGCAGCCGAGGAGGACAGGGTAGCAATCAGCCCCAGCATTTT. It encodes CASSRGGQGSNQPQHF.

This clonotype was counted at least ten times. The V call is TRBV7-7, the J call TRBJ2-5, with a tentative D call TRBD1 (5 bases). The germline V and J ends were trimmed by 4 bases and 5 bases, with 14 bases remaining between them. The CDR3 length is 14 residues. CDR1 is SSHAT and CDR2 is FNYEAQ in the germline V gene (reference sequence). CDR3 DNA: TGTGCCAGCAGCTCCGCAGGGTTACGGGAGACCCAGTACTTC. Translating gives CASSSAGLRETQYF.

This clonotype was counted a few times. CDR3 sequence (DNA): TGTGCCAGCAGCAATTCCGAGAGCGGGGGCTCCTACAATGAGCAGTTCTTC. Encoded protein: CASSNSESGGSYNEQFF. The V and J genes are TRBV21-1 and TRBJ2-1. TRBV21-1 is a known pseudogene. This CDR3 spans 17 amino acids.

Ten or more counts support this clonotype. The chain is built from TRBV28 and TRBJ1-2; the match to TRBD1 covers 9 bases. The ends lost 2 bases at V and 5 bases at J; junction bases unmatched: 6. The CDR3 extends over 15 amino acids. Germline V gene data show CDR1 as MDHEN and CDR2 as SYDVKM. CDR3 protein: CASSLVGQGWYGYTF. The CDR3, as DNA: TGTGCCAGCAGTTTAGTGGGACAGGGTTGGTATGGCTACACCTTC.

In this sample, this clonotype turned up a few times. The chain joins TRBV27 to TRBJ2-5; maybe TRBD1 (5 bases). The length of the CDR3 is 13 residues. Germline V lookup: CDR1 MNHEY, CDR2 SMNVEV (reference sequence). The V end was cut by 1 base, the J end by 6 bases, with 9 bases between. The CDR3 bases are TGTGCCAGCAGTTTATGGGGCGAGAAGACCCAGTACTTC. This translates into CASSLWGEKTQYF.

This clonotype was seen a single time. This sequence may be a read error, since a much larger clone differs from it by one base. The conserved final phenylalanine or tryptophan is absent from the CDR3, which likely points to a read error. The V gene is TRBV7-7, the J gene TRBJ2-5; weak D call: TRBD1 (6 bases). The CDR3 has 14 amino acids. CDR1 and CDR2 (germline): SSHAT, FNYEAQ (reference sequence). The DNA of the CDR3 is TGTGCTAGCAGCTCCGGGACACGCAGGGAGACCCAGTACTAC. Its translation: CASSSGTRRETQYY.

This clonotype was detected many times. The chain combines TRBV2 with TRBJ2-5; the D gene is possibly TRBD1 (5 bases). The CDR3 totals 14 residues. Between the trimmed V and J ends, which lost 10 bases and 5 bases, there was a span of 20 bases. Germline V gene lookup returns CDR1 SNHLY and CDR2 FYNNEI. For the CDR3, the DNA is TGTGCCACTCAGACTCAGGGTAGTAGGGAGACCCAGTACTTC. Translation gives CATQTQGSRETQYF.

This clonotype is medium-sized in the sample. This CDR3 is CASSISGYNEQFF. The CDR3 DNA sequence: TGTGCCAGTAGTATTTCGGGGTACAATGAGCAGTTCTTC. The chain links TRBV19 to TRBJ2-1, with TRBD2 as a possible D gene (5 bases). The CDR3 totals 13 residues. Germline CDR1 LNHDA, CDR2 SQIVND (reference sequence). V dropped 3 bases and J dropped 4 bases, with 7 bases sitting between them.

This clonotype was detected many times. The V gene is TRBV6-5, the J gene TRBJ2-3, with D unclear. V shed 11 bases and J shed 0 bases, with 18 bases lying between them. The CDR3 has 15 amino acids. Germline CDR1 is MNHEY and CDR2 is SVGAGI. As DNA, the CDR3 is TGTGCCGTACTTCGGACCCGCACTAGCACAGATACGCAGTATTTT. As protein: CAVLRTRTSTDTQYF.

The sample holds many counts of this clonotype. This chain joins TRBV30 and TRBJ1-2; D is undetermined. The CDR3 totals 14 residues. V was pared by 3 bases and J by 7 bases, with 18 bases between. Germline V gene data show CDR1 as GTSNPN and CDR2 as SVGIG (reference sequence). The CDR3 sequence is CAWRMAGNALGYTF. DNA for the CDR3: TGTGCCTGGAGGATGGCGGGGAATGCCCTTGGCTACACCTTC.

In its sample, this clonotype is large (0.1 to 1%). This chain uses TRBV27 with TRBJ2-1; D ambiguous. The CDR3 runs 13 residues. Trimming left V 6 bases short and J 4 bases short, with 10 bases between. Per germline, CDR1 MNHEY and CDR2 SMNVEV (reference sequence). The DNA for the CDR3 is TGTGCCAGCAGAAGACTGAATTACAATGAGCAGTTCTTC. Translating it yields CASRRLNYNEQFF.

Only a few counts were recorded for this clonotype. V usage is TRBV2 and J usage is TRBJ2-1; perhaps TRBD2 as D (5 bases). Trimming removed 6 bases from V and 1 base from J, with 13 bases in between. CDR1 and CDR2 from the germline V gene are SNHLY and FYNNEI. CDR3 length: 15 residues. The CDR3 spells CASRKLVRSYNEQFF. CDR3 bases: TGTGCCAGCAGAAAACTAGTGCGGTCCTACAATGAGCAGTTCTTC. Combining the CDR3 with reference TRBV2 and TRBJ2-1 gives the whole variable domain EPEVTQTPSHQVTQMGQEVILRCVPISNHLYFYWYRQILGQKVEFLVSFYNNEISEKSEIFDDQFSVERPDGSNFTLKIRSTKLEDSAMYFCASRKLVRSYNEQFFGPGTRLTVL.

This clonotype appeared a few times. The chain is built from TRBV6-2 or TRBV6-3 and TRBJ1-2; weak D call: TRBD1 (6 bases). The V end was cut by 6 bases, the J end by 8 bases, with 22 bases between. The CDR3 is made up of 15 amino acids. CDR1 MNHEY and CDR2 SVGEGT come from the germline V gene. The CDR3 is CASRKTLHREKGYTF. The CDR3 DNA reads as TGTGCCAGCAGAAAGACACTCCACAGGGAGAAGGGCTACACCTTC.

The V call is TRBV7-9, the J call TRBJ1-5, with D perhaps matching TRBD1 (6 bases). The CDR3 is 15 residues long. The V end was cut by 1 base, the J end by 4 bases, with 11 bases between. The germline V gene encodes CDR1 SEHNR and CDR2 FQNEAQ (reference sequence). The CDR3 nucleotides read TGTGCCAGCAGCTTAGGAGACAGGTGGAATCAGCCCCAGCATTTT. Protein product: CASSLGDRWNQPQHF.

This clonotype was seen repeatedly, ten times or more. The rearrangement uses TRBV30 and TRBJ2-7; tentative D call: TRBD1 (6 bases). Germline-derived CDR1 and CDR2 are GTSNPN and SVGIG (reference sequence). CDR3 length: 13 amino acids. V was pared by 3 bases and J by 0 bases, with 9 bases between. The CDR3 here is CAWSNRDSYEQYF. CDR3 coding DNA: TGTGCCTGGAGCAACAGGGACTCCTACGAGCAGTACTTC. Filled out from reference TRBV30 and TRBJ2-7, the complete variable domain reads SQTIHQWPATLVQPVGSPLSLECTVEGTSNPNLYWYRQAAGRGLQLLFYSVGIGQISSEVPQNLSASRPQDRQFILSSKKLLLSDSGFYLCAWSNRDSYEQYFGPGTRLTVT.

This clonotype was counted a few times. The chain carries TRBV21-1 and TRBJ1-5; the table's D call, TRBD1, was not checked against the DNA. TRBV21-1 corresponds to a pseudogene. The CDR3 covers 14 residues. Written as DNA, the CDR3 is TGTGCCAGCAGCGGTACAGCCAGAGGGGTGCCCCAGCATTTT. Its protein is CASSGTARGVPQHF.

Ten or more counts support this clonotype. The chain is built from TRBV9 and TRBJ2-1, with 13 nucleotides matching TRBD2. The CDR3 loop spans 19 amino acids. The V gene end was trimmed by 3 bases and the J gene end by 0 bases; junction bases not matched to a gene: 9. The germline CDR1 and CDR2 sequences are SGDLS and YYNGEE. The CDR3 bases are TGTGCCAGCAGCGGACAAGGGACTAGCGGGGCCCGCTCCTACAATGAGCAGTTCTTC. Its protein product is CASSGQGTSGARSYNEQFF.